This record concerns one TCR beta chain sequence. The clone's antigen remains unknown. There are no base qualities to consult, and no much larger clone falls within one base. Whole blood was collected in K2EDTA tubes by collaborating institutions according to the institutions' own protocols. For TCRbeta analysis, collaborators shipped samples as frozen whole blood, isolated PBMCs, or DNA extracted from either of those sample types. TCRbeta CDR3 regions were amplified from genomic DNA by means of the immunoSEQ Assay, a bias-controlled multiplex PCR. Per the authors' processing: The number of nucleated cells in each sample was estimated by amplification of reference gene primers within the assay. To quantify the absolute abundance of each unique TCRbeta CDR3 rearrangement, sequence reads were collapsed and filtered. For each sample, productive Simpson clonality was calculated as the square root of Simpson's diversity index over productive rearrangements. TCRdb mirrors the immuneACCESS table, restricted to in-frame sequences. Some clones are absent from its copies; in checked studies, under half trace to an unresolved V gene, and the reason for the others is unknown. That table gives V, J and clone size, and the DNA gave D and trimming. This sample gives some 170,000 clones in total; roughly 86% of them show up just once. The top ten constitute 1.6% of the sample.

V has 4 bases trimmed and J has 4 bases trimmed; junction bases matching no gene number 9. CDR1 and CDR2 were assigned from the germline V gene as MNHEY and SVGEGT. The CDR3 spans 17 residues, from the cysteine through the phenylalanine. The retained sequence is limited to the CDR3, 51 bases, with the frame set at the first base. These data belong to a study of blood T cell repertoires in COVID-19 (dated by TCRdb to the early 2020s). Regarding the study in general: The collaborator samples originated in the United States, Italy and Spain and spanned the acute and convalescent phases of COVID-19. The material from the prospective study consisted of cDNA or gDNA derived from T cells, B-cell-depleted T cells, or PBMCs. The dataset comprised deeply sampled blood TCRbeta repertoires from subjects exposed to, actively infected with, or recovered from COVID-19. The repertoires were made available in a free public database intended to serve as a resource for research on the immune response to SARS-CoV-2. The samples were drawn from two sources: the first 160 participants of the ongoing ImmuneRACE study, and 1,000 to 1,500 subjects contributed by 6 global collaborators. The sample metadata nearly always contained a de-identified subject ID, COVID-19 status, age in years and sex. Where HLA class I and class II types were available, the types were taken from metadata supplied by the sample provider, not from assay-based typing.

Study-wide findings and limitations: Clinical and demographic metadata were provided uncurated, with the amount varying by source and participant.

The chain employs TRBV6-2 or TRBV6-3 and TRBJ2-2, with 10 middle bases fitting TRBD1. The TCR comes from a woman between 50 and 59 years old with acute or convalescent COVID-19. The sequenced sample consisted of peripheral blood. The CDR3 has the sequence CASSSTRQGAGTGELFF. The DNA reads TGTGCCAGCAGTTCAACCAGACAGGGGGCGGGCACCGGGGAGCTGTTTTTT.